These 11 T cell receptor beta chains came from one sample sequenced in a study of identical twins. TCRdb ran MiXCR on the 5' RACE reads and lists one entry per CDR3 protein. This table holds 420,000 or so distinct CDR3 sequences, approximately 17% found once. The specimen was naive T cells sorted from blood. Every receptor here comes from a man aged 45 to 65 in good health.

This clonotype was counted many times. This chain connects TRBV7-6 to TRBJ2-7, with 14 bases identical to TRBD2. Germline CDR1 reads SGHVS; CDR2 reads FNYEAQ. The CDR3 has 15 residues. V trimming: 5 bases; J trimming: 6 bases; junction bases outside the gene matches: 6. CDR3 sequence reads: CASSPRLAGGLEQYF. The CDR3 DNA reads TGTGCCAGCAGCCCAAGACTAGCGGGGGGGCTCGAGCAGTACTTC.

This clonotype was counted ten times or more. V is TRBV29-1 and J is TRBJ2-5; either TRBD1 or TRBD2 may supply D (6 bases each). CDR1 SQVTM and CDR2 ANQGSEA come from the germline V gene. This CDR3 has 12 amino acids. Trimming took off 5 bases at V and 1 base at J, with 8 bases between the two ends. For the CDR3, the DNA is TGCAGCGTTTGGGGGGCCCAAGAGACCCAGTACTTC. Translation: CSVWGAQETQYF.

Of note for this clonotype: A much bigger clone sits one base away, suggesting this may be a read error. V is TRBV20-1 and J is TRBJ1-1; D is unresolved. The V and J ends lost 4 bases and 1 base respectively, with 13 bases between them. The CDR3 is 14 amino acids. Germline CDR1 and CDR2: DFQATT and SNEGSKA (reference sequence). The chain's CDR3 is CSANPGSWNTEAFF. The CDR3 bases are TGCAGTGCTAACCCCGGGAGTTGGAACACTGAAGCTTTCTTT.

This clonotype turned up a few times. The chain links TRBV5-4 to TRBJ1-6, with TRBD1 matching over 9 bases. Germline assignment: CDR1 SGHNT and CDR2 YYREEE (reference sequence). The CDR3 extends over 16 amino acids. V gave up 0 bases and J gave up 7 bases; unmatched junction bases: 5. The chain's CDR3 is CASSLVPGQGNSPLHF. DNA of the CDR3: TGTGCCAGCAGCTTGGTTCCTGGACAGGGGAATTCACCCCTCCACTTT.

In this sample, this clonotype turned up a few times. J is TRBJ2-7 and V is TRBV20-1, with 7 positions matching TRBD1. The V gene's germline CDR1 is DFQATT and CDR2 SNEGSKA (reference sequence). Unmatched junction bases numbered 11, after V lost 3 bases and J lost 6 bases. The CDR3 covers 14 residues. The CDR3 coding sequence is TGCAGTGCTAGTATTCCCGGACAGGAACGCGAGCAGTACTTC. Its translation is CSASIPGQEREQYF.

The table lists this clonotype with many counts. This CDR3 reads CSASESSGTDTQYF. The CDR3 nucleotides read TGCAGTGCTAGTGAGTCTTCTGGCACAGATACGCAGTATTTT. The chain has TRBV20-1 and TRBJ2-3; no reliable D call. Germline CDR1 is DFQATT and CDR2 is SNEGSKA (reference sequence). V was shortened by 3 bases and J by 1 base, with 11 bases between the two germline ends. The CDR3 covers 14 residues.

The genes are TRBV5-1 and TRBJ2-2; no firm D call. V was cut by 4 bases and J by 0 bases, with 10 bases left in between. Germline assignment: CDR1 SGHRS and CDR2 YFSETQ. The CDR3 loop spans 15 amino acids. CDR3 nucleotides: TGCGCCAGCAGCAAAATCAGCACGAACACCGGGGAGCTGTTTTTT. As protein: CASSKISTNTGELFF.

The V call is TRBV24-1, the J call TRBJ2-3, with 8 bases that match TRBD1. This CDR3 spans 17 amino acids. Looked up from germline, CDR1 is KGHDR and CDR2 is SFDVKD. J gave up 3 bases and V 4 bases, and 11 bases lay outside the gene matches. CDR3 sequence reads: CATSDSGQGWVTDTQYF. The CDR3, as DNA: TGTGCCACCAGTGACTCCGGACAGGGTTGGGTGACAGATACGCAGTATTTT.

J is TRBJ2-5 and V is TRBV11-2; TRBD2 matches at 12 bases. V was pared by 1 base and J by 7 bases, with 19 bases of the junction left unmatched. Germline V gene data show CDR1 as SGHAT and CDR2 as FQNNGV. The CDR3 has 20 amino acids. In nucleotides, the CDR3 is TGTGCCAGCAGCTTAGGCGGTCCTTGGGCTAGCGGGGGGGCCTTCGGGACCCAGTACTTC. This gives the protein CASSLGGPWASGGAFGTQYF. Full variable domain (remainder filled in from reference TRBV11-2 and TRBJ2-5): EAGVAQSPRYKIIEKRQSVAFWCNPISGHATLYWYQQILGQGPKLLIQFQNNGVVDDSQLPKDRFSAERLKGVDSTLKIQPAKLEDSAVYLCASSLGGPWASGGAFGTQYFGPGTRLLVL.

This chain joins TRBV20-1 and TRBJ1-2; a weak D match, TRBD1 (6 bases). The CDR3 spans 14 residues. The V gene's germline CDR1 is DFQATT and CDR2 SNEGSKA (reference sequence). Trimming cost V 5 bases and J 0 bases, with 13 bases left between them. The CDR3 loop reads CSARGGTSNYGYTF. The CDR3 region has the DNA TGCAGTGCTCGAGGGGGGACGTCTAACTATGGCTACACCTTC.

This clonotype was counted many times. The chain couples TRBV6-1 to TRBJ2-3; the D is unclear. Germline-derived CDR1 and CDR2 are MNHNS and SASEGT. The CDR3 is made up of 17 amino acids. Trimming shortened V by 5 bases and J by 0 bases, and 18 bases separated the two germline ends. The CDR3 nucleotides are TGTGCCAGCAGTCCCCTCTCACGGGCGGAGAGCACAGATACGCAGTATTTT. The encoded protein is CASSPLSRAESTDTQYF.